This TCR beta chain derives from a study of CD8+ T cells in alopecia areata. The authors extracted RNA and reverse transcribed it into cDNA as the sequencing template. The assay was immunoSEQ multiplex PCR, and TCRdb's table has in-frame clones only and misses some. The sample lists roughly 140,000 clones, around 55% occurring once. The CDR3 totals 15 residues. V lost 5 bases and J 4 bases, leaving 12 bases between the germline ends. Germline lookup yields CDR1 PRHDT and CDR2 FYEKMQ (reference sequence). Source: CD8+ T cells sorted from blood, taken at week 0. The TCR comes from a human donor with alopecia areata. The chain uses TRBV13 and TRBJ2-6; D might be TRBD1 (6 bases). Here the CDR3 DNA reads TGTGCCAGCAGCACCAGGGGCAGGGGGGCCAACGTCCTGACTTTC. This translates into CASSTRGRGANVLTF. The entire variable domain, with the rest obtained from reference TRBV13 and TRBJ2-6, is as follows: AAGVIQSPRHLIKEKRETATLKCYPIPRHDTVYWYQQGPGQDPQFLISFYEKMQSDKGSIPDRFSAQQFSDYHSELNMSSLELGDSALYFCASSTRGRGANVLTFGAGSRLTVL.